The 2 T cell receptor beta chains in this list originate from one sample, sequenced in a study of cytomegalovirus exposure and HLA in healthy donors. Primers included in the PCR were 60 Vbeta and 13 Jbeta primers. Clones were read by immunoSEQ multiplex PCR, and TCRdb kept only the in-frame ones, dropping some. Of roughly 43,000 clones listed, around 64% are singletons. Sequenced: PBMCs. The receptors were sampled from a human donor in good health.

This clone appeared a single time. The chain links TRBV27 to TRBJ1-3, with D unclear. Germline V gene data show CDR1 as MNHEY and CDR2 as SMNVEV (reference sequence). The CDR3 loop spans 13 amino acids. The germline V and J ends were trimmed by 5 bases and 6 bases, with 11 bases remaining between them. The CDR3 nucleotides are TGTGCCAGCAGTCCGGACGGGATAAACACCATATATTTT. It specifies CASSPDGINTIYF.

V and J are TRBV6-1 and TRBJ2-7; the D gene is possibly TRBD1 (5 bases). Between the trimmed V and J ends, which lost 4 bases and 3 bases, there was a span of 13 bases. Germline CDR1 and CDR2: MNHNS and SASEGT. The CDR3 runs to 14 residues. The CDR3 nucleotides are TGTGCCAGCAGTGGGCCTGACAGAGACTACGAGCAGTACTTC. Translated: CASSGPDRDYEQYF.